This TCR beta chain is drawn from a study of blood T cell repertoires in COVID-19. About the study: Sites across the United States, Italy and Spain contributed samples from acute and convalescent COVID-19. The cDNA or gDNA used as material had been derived from T cells, B-cell-depleted T cells, or PBMCs.

This clone was detected once. The repertoire was sequenced with immunoSEQ multiplex PCR; TCRdb's copy has only in-frame clones and lacks some. This sample has more than 150,000 clones, with about 80% found just once. Trimming took 1 base from V and 1 from J, leaving 16 bases between them. Germline-derived CDR1 and CDR2 are LNHDA and SQIVND (reference sequence). The CDR3 totals 18 residues. The J gene is TRBJ1-4, the V gene TRBV19; D remains ambiguous. The sequenced material came from peripheral blood. This TCR was sampled from a man aged 55 to 70 with acute or convalescent COVID-19. The CDR3 sequence: CASSIASRRAVTNEKLFF. The DNA of the CDR3 is TGTGCCAGTAGTATAGCGAGCAGGCGGGCGGTAACTAATGAAAAACTGTTTTTT.